This TCR beta chain was documented in a study of beta chain features in type 1 diabetes. For the study at large: Healthy donors and patients showed comparable age, gender and cell yields. Examined across all samples were just under 110,000,000 sorted cells. Study-level findings and limits: There was no resolution here of whether HLA type influences TCRB rearrangement. Shorter TCRB CDR3s, moderately but significantly so, marked every one of the four CD4+ subsets in Type 1 diabetes patients.

Germline values: CDR1 GTSNPN, CDR2 SVGIG (reference sequence). The germline V and J ends were trimmed by 7 bases and 6 bases, with 7 bases remaining between them. The CDR3 spans 10 residues. Reverse transcribing all isolated RNA meant expressed TCRB transcripts were sequenced. Sequencing used immunoSEQ multiplex PCR; TCRdb keeps in-frame clones, though not all of them. This table holds roughly 730,000 clones, around an eighth found once. Details on this clone: The antigen is not known.

Material for sequencing was naive CD4+ T cells from blood. The chain is built from TRBV30 and TRBJ1-3; D unresolved. The clonotype was recovered from a man between 18 and 29 years old with type 1 diabetes. The CDR3 region is CAYGENTIYF. For the CDR3, the DNA is TGTGCCTATGGGGAAAACACCATATATTTT.